One TCR beta chain is described in this entry. Its antigen has not been determined. The sample holds no much larger clone one base away, and base qualities are not on file. Patients with a history of autoimmune disease or receiving systemic immunosuppression were excluded from the trial. Peripheral blood for TCR sequencing was collected from all dose cohorts at baseline, on cycle 4 day 1, and on cycle 7 day 1. The samples were drawn from a first-in-human, open-label, multicenter phase I dose-escalation trial of ivuxolimab. Adults with locally advanced or metastatic melanoma, renal cell, hepatocellular, or head and neck squamous cell carcinoma were enrolled in the trial. Before TCR sequencing, CD4+ and CD8+ T cells were separately sorted from peripheral blood. The sample is drawn from a study of OX40 agonist ivuxolimab in advanced cancers. At the level of the whole study: The costimulatory receptor OX40 (CD134) was targeted by ivuxolimab, a fully human IgG2 agonistic monoclonal antibody. Peripheral TCRbeta sequencing was intended to test whether TCR sequence diversity was altered and clonal T-cell expansion was caused by ivuxolimab. A male proportion of 82.7% and a mean age of 60 years, ranging from roughly 20 to 80, were recorded for the dose-escalation cohort. The paper reports the monotherapy dose-escalation portion (N of about 50 patients) of the phase I ivuxolimab trial. Intravenous ivuxolimab was administered to patients every 2 weeks at six dose levels: 0.01, 0.1, 0.3, 1.5, 3 and 10 mg/kg. Partial responses occurred in three dose-escalation patients, of whom one had hepatocellular carcinoma and two had cutaneous melanoma. Of the 50 to 55 dose-escalation patients, hepatocellular carcinoma was present in approximately 20, melanoma in roughly 15, renal cell carcinoma in 9 and head and neck cancer in 9. Patients were allowed to have had prior anti-PD-1, anti-PD-L1 or anti-CTLA-4 therapy, and approximately 40% of the dose-escalation patients had been treated with checkpoint inhibitors.

Genomic DNA was extracted from sorted cells for sequencing of the TCRbeta CDR3 region. TCRbeta CDR3 regions were sequenced using the immunoSEQ Assay. Drawn from immuneACCESS, this table holds only the in-frame rearrangements with V and J called that TCRdb kept. Clones are partly lost; checked studies trace under half to an unresolved V gene and leave the rest unexplained. The sample data list about 60,000 clones, and about 90% of these were observed just once. The leading ten clones occupy 11% to 15% of the sample. From the germline V gene, CDR1 is SGHTA and CDR2 is FQGNSA. The CDR3, cysteine through phenylalanine, is 15 amino acids long. Only the CDR3 region is kept as DNA, spanning 45 bases read in frame from base 1. The V end loses 2 bases and the J end loses 1 base, and a stretch of 11 bases separates them. Results the study describes overall, beyond this receptor: After ivuxolimab, CD8+ T cells had more expanded clones than CD4+ T cells on average. At doses from 0.1 to 3.0 mg/kg, clonal expansion was seen in both CD4+ and CD8+ blood T cells between baseline and week 6. Low levels of normalized T-cell clonal expansion were also seen in some patients who did not respond. Which antigens the clonally expanded peripheral T cells were specific for was not determined. In the 0.1-3.0 mg/kg groups, partial responders had among the lowest normalized peripheral clonal expansion, particularly in CD8+ T cells.

This TCR came from an adult with an advanced solid tumor such as melanoma, head and neck, liver or kidney cancer. This sample comprised CD4+ or CD8+ T cells sorted from blood, obtained in a trial of the OX40 agonist ivuxolimab. The V gene is TRBV7-2 and the J gene is TRBJ2-5; the D gene is possibly TRBD1, with 6 bases matching. This receptor has the CDR3 CASSLYGTIQETQYF. The DNA sequence reads TGTGCCAGCAGCTTATATGGGACAATCCAAGAGACCCAGTACTTC.